A single sample is the source of the 17 T cell receptor beta chains below, sequenced in a study of regulatory T cells in long-lasting Graves disease (dated by TCRdb to about 2021). In light of the paper, this sample's time point label describes: newly diagnosed GD, antithyroid drugs for less than 3 months. RNA was extracted from PBMCs in TRIzol for both TCR sequencing and RNA sequencing. Library construction relied on multiplex PCR. Sequenced using an Illumina HiSeq 4000. TCR beta libraries were built with iRepertoire HTBI primers and Arm-PCR amplification of CDR3 regions. TCRdb reprocessing: public reads trimmed at Q25 with fastp, clones called with MiXCR, in-frame beta chains kept. Records with the same CDR3 protein are collapsed into one entry carrying the most frequent genes and DNA. This sample holds approximately 400,000 distinct CDR3 sequences; 14% to 15% were observed only once. The top ten clonotypes cover about 8.2% of the sample.

The same specimen was also included in a second study, on T cells in Graves' hyperthyroidism and ophthalmopathy.

Sample: peripheral blood mononuclear cells (PBMCs), taken at new diagnosis, from a patient treated with antithyroid drugs. The receptors stem from a woman aged 40-49 years with Graves disease. Donor details come from another sample of the same person, matched by shared clones.

This clonotype was observed at least ten times. V usage is TRBV19 and J usage is TRBJ2-7, with a possible D match to TRBD2 (5 bases). The CDR3 length is 13 residues. Trimming stripped 5 bases from V and 3 bases from J, with 11 bases between. Germline CDR1 LNHDA, CDR2 SQIVND (reference sequence). The CDR3 DNA is TGTGCCAGTAGTGCAGGACTGAACTACGAGCAGTACTTC. Protein product: CASSAGLNYEQYF. Full variable domain (rest looked up from reference TRBV19 and TRBJ2-7): DGGITQSPKYLFRKEGQNVTLSCEQNLNHDAMYWYRQDPGQGLRLIYYSQIVNDFQKGDIAEGYSVSREKKESFPLTVTSAQKNPTAFYLCASSAGLNYEQYFGPGTRLTVT.

This clonotype was seen many times. The CDR3 spells CASSVLASGNTIYF. DNA of the CDR3: TGTGCCAGCAGTGTTCTGGCATCCGGAAACACCATATATTTT. The chain couples TRBV2 to TRBJ1-3; no clear D gene. The CDR3 covers 14 residues. The V gene lost 4 bases and the J gene lost 4 bases, with 11 bases spanning the gap. CDR1 is SNHLY, CDR2 FYNNEI, per germline.

This clonotype was picked up a small number of times. The CDR3 DNA reads TGTGCCTGGAGTGTGGGCGGGAGCCCTGCGGATACGCAGTATTTT. It yields the protein CAWSVGGSPADTQYF. The chain couples TRBV30 to TRBJ2-3; 7 bases are a match to TRBD2. The CDR3 spans 15 residues. Germline V gene lookup returns CDR1 GTSNPN and CDR2 SVGIG (reference sequence). The ends lost 0 bases at V and 6 bases at J; junction bases unmatched: 9.

The table lists this clonotype with many counts. The genes are TRBV28 and TRBJ2-2, with 15 bases aligning to TRBD2. The CDR3 has 16 amino acids. The junction had 4 bases not matched to a gene; V was cut back by 5 bases and J by 6 bases. CDR1 MDHEN and CDR2 SYDVKM come from the germline V gene. In DNA form, the CDR3 reads TGTGCCAGCAGTCCCGGGACTAGCGGGAGGTCCGGGGAGCTGTTTTTT. Translated: CASSPGTSGRSGELFF.

J is TRBJ2-2 and V is TRBV6-1, with 15 bases that match TRBD2. CDR1 is MNHNS and CDR2 is SASEGT in the germline V gene. V gave up 5 bases and J gave up 4 bases; unmatched junction bases: 2. The CDR3 has 16 amino acids. The chain's CDR3 is CASSRGLAGGTGELFF. The CDR3 DNA is TGTGCCAGCAGTCGGGGACTAGCGGGAGGCACCGGGGAGCTGTTTTTT.

This clonotype was seen ten or more times. The CDR3 coding sequence is TGTGCCAGCTCTGGGACTAGCGGGATCTTGGATACGCAGTATTTT. Translating gives CASSGTSGILDTQYF. The genes are TRBV12-3 or TRBV12-4 and TRBJ2-3, with 13 bases fitting TRBD2. J lost 6 bases, V lost 8 bases, and 8 bases had no gene match. CDR3 length: 15 residues.

This clonotype was picked up many times. The CDR3: CASSYSSGGWANVLTF. CDR3 DNA sequence: TGTGCCAGCAGTTACTCGAGCGGGGGCTGGGCCAACGTCCTGACTTTC. The chain has TRBV6-5 and TRBJ2-6, with 8 bases aligning to TRBD2. Germline V lookup: CDR1 MNHEY, CDR2 SVGAGI. Trimming took 0 bases from V and 5 from J; bases not matched to a gene: 3. The CDR3 has 16 residues.

This chain joins TRBV9 and TRBJ2-5; the D gene is possibly TRBD2 (5 bases). Germline CDR1 and CDR2: SGDLS and YYNGEE. V was pared by 4 bases and J by 2 bases, with 12 bases between. The CDR3 loop spans 14 amino acids. The CDR3, as DNA: TGTGCCAGCAGCCCAAACCAGCGGCAAGAGACCCAGTACTTC. Its protein is CASSPNQRQETQYF.

The V call is TRBV19, the J call TRBJ2-7, with TRBD2 matching over 7 bases. Losses at the gene ends were 6 bases for V and 2 bases for J; bases not matched to a gene: 13. This CDR3 region has 16 residues. Germline CDR1 reads LNHDA; CDR2 reads SQIVND (reference sequence). In DNA form, the CDR3 reads TGTGCCAGTAGAGGGATCGGCGGGAGTTCTGCCTACGAGCAGTACTTC. Protein product: CASRGIGGSSAYEQYF.

This clonotype came up many times. V gene TRBV11-2 combines with J gene TRBJ1-5; D is perhaps TRBD1 (6 bases). The CDR3 spans 13 residues. V shed 2 bases and J shed 8 bases, with 10 bases lying between them. The germline CDR1 and CDR2 sequences are SGHAT and FQNNGV. CDR3 sequence reads: CASSLWGREPQHF. Written as DNA, the CDR3 is TGTGCCAGCAGCTTATGGGGGCGTGAGCCCCAGCATTTT.

The rearrangement links TRBV10-2 to TRBJ2-4; possible D gene TRBD1, 6 bases. Trimming left V 0 bases short and J 3 bases short, with 15 bases between. The germline gives CDR1 WSHSY, CDR2 SAAADI. CDR3 size: 17 residues. Here the CDR3 reads CASSESGGHGGKNIQYF. The CDR3 region has the DNA TGCGCCAGCAGTGAGTCTGGGGGCCACGGCGGCAAAAACATTCAGTACTTC.

This clonotype was detected ten times or more. This chain uses TRBV3-1 with TRBJ2-7; possibly TRBD1 or TRBD2 for D (6 bases each). This CDR3 spans 13 amino acids. Trimming left V 11 bases short and J 1 base short, with 15 bases between. In germline, CDR1 is LGHDT, CDR2 YNNKEL (reference sequence). The CDR3 DNA reads TGTGCCGTCGGGGGCGGGCTGTCCTACGAGCAGTACTTC. This translates into CAVGGGLSYEQYF.

This clonotype was counted at least ten times. The chain employs TRBV12-3 or TRBV12-4 and TRBJ1-3, with D unresolved. This CDR3 region has 10 residues. V shed 5 bases and J shed 4 bases, with 0 bases lying between them. This chain's CDR3 is CASSGNTIYF. The CDR3 bases are TGTGCCAGCAGTGGAAACACCATATATTTT.

This clonotype appeared many times. The V call is TRBV18, the J call TRBJ2-7; 9 nucleotides match TRBD1. The CDR3 has 16 residues. CDR1 and CDR2 from the germline V gene are KGHSH and LQKENI. The V segment lost 0 bases and the J segment 6 bases; nucleotides outside the gene matches: 9. CDR3 sequence: CASSPPMGTGSVEQYF. In DNA, the CDR3 is TGTGCCAGCTCACCACCAATGGGGACAGGGTCCGTCGAGCAGTACTTC.

Details on this clonotype: Since a far larger clone is one base different, this is likely a read error. The chain joins TRBV11-2 to TRBJ2-1, with 14 bases fitting TRBD2. The CDR3 runs 16 residues. Germline V lookup: CDR1 SGHAT, CDR2 FQNNGV. With V trimmed by 5 bases and J by 6 bases, 6 bases remained unmatched. The CDR3 loop is CASSPGLAGGGNEQFF. The CDR3 nucleotides are TGTGCCAGCAGCCCCGGACTAGCGGGAGGAGGCAATGAGCAGTTCTTC.

This clonotype was detected a few times. The V call is TRBV29-1, the J call TRBJ2-1; 9 nucleotides align to TRBD1. This CDR3 has 16 amino acids. Germline CDR1 and CDR2: SQVTM and ANQGSEA. V was pared by 5 bases and J by 4 bases, with 12 bases of the junction left unmatched. CDR3 residues: CSVTGDRVNLYNEQFF. The CDR3 DNA sequence: TGCAGCGTTACCGGGGACAGGGTAAATTTATACAATGAGCAGTTCTTC.

In its sample, this clonotype was seen a few times. J is TRBJ2-3 and V is TRBV20-1; D gene unclear. The germline gives CDR1 DFQATT, CDR2 SNEGSKA (reference sequence). CDR3 length equals 13 residues. V was pared by 1 base and J by 2 bases, with 7 bases between. The CDR3: CSARAINTDTQYF. DNA for the CDR3: TGCAGTGCTAGAGCTATAAACACAGATACGCAGTATTTT.